This T cell receptor (beta chain) was identified in a study of blood T cell repertoires in COVID-19. Whole-study context: The United States, Italy and Spain were the sources of the acute and convalescent COVID-19 samples.

In the original processing: From reference gene primer amplification, estimates of nucleated cell counts were derived. Clones were sequenced by immunoSEQ multiplex PCR, and TCRdb holds only the in-frame ones, with some missing. The DNA was the basis for D and trimming; V, J and clone size are from that table. Of about 16,000 clones in the sample, around 82% are singletons; the top ten hold 21%. The germline V gene encodes CDR1 SEHNR and CDR2 FQNEAQ (reference sequence). V trimming: 7 bases; J trimming: 7 bases; junction bases outside the gene matches: 15. This CDR3 spans 16 amino acids. The receptor's source is a man aged 80 or over with active COVID-19. The V call is TRBV7-9, the J call TRBJ2-1; 8 bases are a match to TRBD1. Sequenced: peripheral blood. CDR3 DNA: TGTGCCAGCACCTTTGGGGCAGGGGGCACTCGGAATGAGCAGTTCTTC. It is translated as CASTFGAGGTRNEQFF.